A selection of T cell receptor beta chains follows, all from one sample in a study of vaccination and CD4 T cells after COVID-19. Each CDR3 protein gets one entry after TCRdb re-called the PCR reads with MiXCR. The top ten hold over 15% of the sample, which has roughly 15,000 distinct CDR3 sequences, 45% seen once. Their antigens are not known. The material was CD4+ T cells from blood, cultured in vitro, obtained before SARS-CoV-2 vaccination. The receptors were sampled from a human donor who received a COVID-19 vaccine. The CDR3 runs from the conserved cysteine through the conserved F or W. The D gene is left open where the match is weak. Size is omitted from some rows. Given values are once, few, many or a class for expanded clones.

-	TRBV5-6	TRBJ1-1	-	TGTGCCAGCAGCCGAAGGGCGAGCGGGGGCACTGAAGCTTTCTTT	CASSRRASGGTEAFF
-	TRBV6-5	TRBJ2-3	-	TGTGCCAGCAGTTACGGCGACTTCTATAGCACAGATACGCAGTATTTT	CASSYGDFYSTDTQYF
-	TRBV5-1	TRBJ1-1	TRBD1	TGCGCCAGCAGCTTTAACGGACAGGGTGGTTACGCGACTGAAGCTTTCTTT	CASSFNGQGGYATEAFF
few	TRBV10-3	TRBJ1-2	TRBD1	TGTGCCATCAGTGGGACAGGGGATGGCTACACCTTC	CAISGTGDGYTF
-	TRBV27	TRBJ2-3	-	TGTGCCAGCAGTTGGGGACACGGGGCGCAGTATTTT	CASSWGHGAQYF
-	TRBV30	TRBJ1-4	-	TGTGCCTGGAGTAGGGGGGCTCGCGAAAAACTGTTTTTT	CAWSRGAREKLFF
-	TRBV29-1	TRBJ2-2	TRBD2	TGCAGCGTTGATAGCGGGGCGAACACCGGGGAGCTGTTTTTT	CSVDSGANTGELFF
-	TRBV20-1	TRBJ1-3	-	TGCAGTGCTAGAGATCGACAGATTCTCTCTGGAAACACCATATATTTT	CSARDRQILSGNTIYF
-	TRBV5-1	TRBJ2-5	TRBD2	TGCGCCAGCAGCTTGGCCGCTAGCGGGGGACAAGAGACCCAGTACTTC	CASSLAASGGQETQYF
few	TRBV2	TRBJ2-5	-	TGTGCCAGCAAACCCAGCAGCCAAGAGACCCAGTACTTC	CASKPSSQETQYF
-	TRBV6-1	TRBJ2-3	-	TGTGCCAGCAGTGAGGGGCCACACACAGATACGCAGTATTTT	CASSEGPHTDTQYF
few	TRBV7-2	TRBJ2-1	-	TGTGCCAGCAGCTTAGGCGGGGGCGCCTACAATGAGCAGTTCTTC	CASSLGGGAYNEQFF
-	TRBV20-1	TRBJ1-2	TRBD1	TGCAGTGCTACCGGGACAGGGGACTATGGCTACACCTTC	CSATGTGDYGYTF
-	TRBV7-3	TRBJ2-3	-	TGTGCCAGCAGCATTGCAGACTCTGTCACAGATACGCAGTATTTT	CASSIADSVTDTQYF
-	TRBV30	TRBJ1-3	TRBD1	TGTGCCTGGAGGGGACAGGGGGTTTCTGGAAACACCATATATTTT	CAWRGQGVSGNTIYF
-	TRBV20-1	TRBJ1-2	TRBD1	TGCAGTGCTAGAGATGGTCGGACAGGGCGGGAAGGCTACACCTTC	CSARDGRTGREGYTF
-	TRBV20-1	TRBJ1-1	-	TGCAGTGCTAGATCAGGACCCGAAGTGAACACTGAAGCTTTCTTT	CSARSGPEVNTEAFF
once	TRBV28	TRBJ1-5	-	TGTGCCAGCAGTTCCCCCGGTGGACGAGGGGAATATAGCAATCAGCCCCAGCATTTT	CASSSPGGRGEYSNQPQHF
-	TRBV5-1	TRBJ2-3	TRBD1	TGCGCCAGCAGCCCCGACAGGGGACCAGATACGCAGTATTTT	CASSPDRGPDTQYF
few	TRBV2	TRBJ1-5	-	TGTGCCAGCAGTGGAGAAGGTGGGGCTGGTCAGCCCCAGCATTTT	CASSGEGGAGQPQHF
once	TRBV2	TRBJ2-7	-	TGTGCCAGCTCCAGGGAAACCTACGAGCAGTACTTC	CASSRETYEQYF
once	TRBV2	TRBJ1-4	TRBD1	TGTGCCAGCAGTGACTTAACAGGGGGCGACGAAAAACTGTTTTTT	CASSDLTGGDEKLFF
-	TRBV5-1	TRBJ2-3	TRBD1	TGCGCCAGCAGGCATACCGACAGGGGCAGCACAGATACGCAGTATTTT	CASRHTDRGSTDTQYF
-	TRBV7-8	TRBJ1-1	TRBD1	TGTGCCAGCAGCTTAGCCAGGGGGCGAGGTGAAGCTTTCTTT	CASSLARGRGEAFF
few	TRBV7-9	TRBJ2-5	TRBD2	TGTGCCAGCAGCCACAAGGCGGAATTTGTAGTAGCGGGGACCGTTGTGGAGACCCAGTACTTC	CASSHKAEFVVAGTVVETQYF
-	TRBV12-3/TRBV12-4	TRBJ2-3	TRBD1	TGTGCCAGCAGATCTGACAGGGGGTTTTCGGATACGCAGTATTTT	CASRSDRGFSDTQYF
-	TRBV7-2	TRBJ1-1	-	TGTGCCAGCAGCTTGGATGCAGGGCACACTGAAGCTTTCTTT	CASSLDAGHTEAFF
few	TRBV7-2	TRBJ2-2	-	TGTGCCAGCAGCTTGGGCAGAGGCACCGGGGAGCTGTTTTTT	CASSLGRGTGELFF